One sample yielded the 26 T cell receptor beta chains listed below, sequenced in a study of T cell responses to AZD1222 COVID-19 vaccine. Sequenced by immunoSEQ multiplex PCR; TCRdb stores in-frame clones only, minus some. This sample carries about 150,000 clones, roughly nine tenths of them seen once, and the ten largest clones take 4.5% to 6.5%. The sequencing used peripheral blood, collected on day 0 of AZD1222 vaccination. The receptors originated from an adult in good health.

The DNA of the CDR3 is TGTGCCAGCACCGATGACAGGATTAATCAGCCCCAGCATTTT. This encodes CASTDDRINQPQHF. V usage is TRBV28 and J usage is TRBJ1-5, with D tentatively TRBD1 (6 bases). The CDR3 has 14 residues. Germline V gene lookup returns CDR1 MDHEN and CDR2 SYDVKM. Between the trimmed V and J ends, which lost 7 bases and 4 bases, there was a span of 14 bases.

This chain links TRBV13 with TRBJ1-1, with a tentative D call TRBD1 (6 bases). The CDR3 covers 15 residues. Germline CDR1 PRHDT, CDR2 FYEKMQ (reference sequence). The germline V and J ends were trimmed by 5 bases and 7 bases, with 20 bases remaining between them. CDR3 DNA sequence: TGTGCCAGCAGCCTAAGGGGGGCGCGGGATAGTGAAGCTTTCTTT. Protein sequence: CASSLRGARDSEAFF.

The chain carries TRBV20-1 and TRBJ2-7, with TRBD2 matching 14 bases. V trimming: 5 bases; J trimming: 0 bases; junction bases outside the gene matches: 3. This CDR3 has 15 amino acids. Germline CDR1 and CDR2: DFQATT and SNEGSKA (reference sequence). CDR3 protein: CSAGGTSGGSYEQYF. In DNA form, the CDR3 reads TGCAGTGCTGGTGGGACTAGCGGGGGCTCCTACGAGCAGTACTTC.

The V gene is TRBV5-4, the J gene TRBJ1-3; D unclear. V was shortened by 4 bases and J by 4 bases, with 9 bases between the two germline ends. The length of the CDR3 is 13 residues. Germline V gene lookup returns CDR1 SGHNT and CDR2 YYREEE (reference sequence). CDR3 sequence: CASSPSSGNTIYF. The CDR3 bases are TGTGCCAGCAGCCCTTCCTCCGGAAACACCATATATTTT.

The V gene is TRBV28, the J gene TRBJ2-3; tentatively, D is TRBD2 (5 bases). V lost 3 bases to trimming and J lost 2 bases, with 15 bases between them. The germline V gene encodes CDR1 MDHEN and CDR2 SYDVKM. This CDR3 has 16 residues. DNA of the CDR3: TGTGCCAGCAGTTTTGGGCTAGCCCGACCCACAGATACGCAGTATTTT. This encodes CASSFGLARPTDTQYF.

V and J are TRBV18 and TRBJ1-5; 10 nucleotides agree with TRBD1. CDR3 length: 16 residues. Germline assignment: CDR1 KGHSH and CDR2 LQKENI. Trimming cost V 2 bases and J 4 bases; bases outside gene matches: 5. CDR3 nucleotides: TGTGCCAGCTCACCAGGGACAGGGGCTCGGAATCAGCCCCAGCATTTT. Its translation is CASSPGTGARNQPQHF.

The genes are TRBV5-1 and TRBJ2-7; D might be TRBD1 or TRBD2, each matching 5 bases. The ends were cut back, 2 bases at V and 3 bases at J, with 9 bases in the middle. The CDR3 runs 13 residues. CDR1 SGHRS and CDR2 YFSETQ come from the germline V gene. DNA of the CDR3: TGCGCCAGCAGCTTTGAGGGGAGCTACGAGCAGTACTTC. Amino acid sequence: CASSFEGSYEQYF.

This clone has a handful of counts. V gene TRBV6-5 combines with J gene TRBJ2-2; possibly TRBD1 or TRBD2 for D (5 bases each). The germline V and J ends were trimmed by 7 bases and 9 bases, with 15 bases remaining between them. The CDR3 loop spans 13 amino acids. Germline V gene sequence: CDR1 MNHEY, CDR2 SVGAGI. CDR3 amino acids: CASIPSGTRELFF. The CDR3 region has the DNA TGTGCCAGCATCCCATCGGGGACCCGGGAGCTGTTTTTT.

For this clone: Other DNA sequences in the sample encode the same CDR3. CDR3 DNA sequence: TGTGCCAGCAGGGGGACTGGGACCTACGAGCAGTACTTC. This translates into CASRGTGTYEQYF. The rearrangement joins TRBV2 to TRBJ2-7, with D perhaps TRBD2 (6 bases). Germline CDR1 SNHLY, CDR2 FYNNEI. This CDR3 spans 13 amino acids. Trimming shortened V by 6 bases and J by 2 bases, and 11 bases separated the two germline ends.

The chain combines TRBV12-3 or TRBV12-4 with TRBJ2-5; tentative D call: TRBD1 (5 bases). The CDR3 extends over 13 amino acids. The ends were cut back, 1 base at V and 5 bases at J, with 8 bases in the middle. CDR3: CASSLGQTETQYF. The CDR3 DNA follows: TGTGCCAGCAGTTTAGGACAGACGGAGACCCAGTACTTC.

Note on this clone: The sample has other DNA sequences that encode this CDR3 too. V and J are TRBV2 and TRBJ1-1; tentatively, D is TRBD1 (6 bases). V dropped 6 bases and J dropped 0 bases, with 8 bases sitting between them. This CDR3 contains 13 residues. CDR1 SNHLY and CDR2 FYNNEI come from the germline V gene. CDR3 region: CASRTGLNTEAFF. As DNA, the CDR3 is TGTGCCAGCAGGACAGGTTTGAACACTGAAGCTTTCTTT.

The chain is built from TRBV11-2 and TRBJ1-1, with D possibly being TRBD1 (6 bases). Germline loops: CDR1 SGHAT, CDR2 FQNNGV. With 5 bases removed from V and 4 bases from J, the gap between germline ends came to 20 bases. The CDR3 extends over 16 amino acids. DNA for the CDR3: TGTGCCAGCAGCCCTTCTCACGGGGGGCCCGGCACTGAAGCTTTCTTT. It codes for CASSPSHGGPGTEAFF.

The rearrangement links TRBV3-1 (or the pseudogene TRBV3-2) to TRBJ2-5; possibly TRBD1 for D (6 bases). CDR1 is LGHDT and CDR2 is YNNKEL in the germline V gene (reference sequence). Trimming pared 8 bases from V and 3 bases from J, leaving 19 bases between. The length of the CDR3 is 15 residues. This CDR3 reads CASGKGTRREETQYF. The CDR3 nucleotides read TGTGCCAGCGGAAAGGGGACACGCCGGGAAGAGACCCAGTACTTC.

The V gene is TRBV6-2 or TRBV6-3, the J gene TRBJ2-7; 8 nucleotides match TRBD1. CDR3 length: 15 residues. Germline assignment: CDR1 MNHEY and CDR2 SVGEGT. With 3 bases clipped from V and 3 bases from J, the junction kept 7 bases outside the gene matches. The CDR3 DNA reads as TGTGCCAGCAGTTATCCCAGGGACAGGAGCTACGAGCAGTACTTC. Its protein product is CASSYPRDRSYEQYF.

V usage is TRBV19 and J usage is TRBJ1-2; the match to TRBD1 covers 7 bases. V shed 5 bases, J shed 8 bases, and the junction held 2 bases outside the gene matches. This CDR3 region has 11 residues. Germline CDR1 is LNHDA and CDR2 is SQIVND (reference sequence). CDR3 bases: TGTGCCAGTAGTCGACAGGGAGGCTACACCTTC. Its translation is CASSRQGGYTF.

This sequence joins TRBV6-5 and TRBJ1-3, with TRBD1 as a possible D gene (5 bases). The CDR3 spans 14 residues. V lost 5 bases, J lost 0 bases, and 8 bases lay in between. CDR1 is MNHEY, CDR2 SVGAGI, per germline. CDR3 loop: CASSRGVSGNTIYF. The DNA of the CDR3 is TGTGCCAGCAGTCGGGGGGTCTCTGGAAACACCATATATTTT.

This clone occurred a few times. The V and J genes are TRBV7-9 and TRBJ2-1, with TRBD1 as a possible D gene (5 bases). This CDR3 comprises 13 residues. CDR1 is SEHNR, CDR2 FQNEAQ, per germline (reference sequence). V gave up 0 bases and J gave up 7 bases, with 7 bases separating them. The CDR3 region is CASSLAPGNEQFF. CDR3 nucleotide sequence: TGTGCCAGCAGCTTAGCACCAGGGAATGAGCAGTTCTTC.

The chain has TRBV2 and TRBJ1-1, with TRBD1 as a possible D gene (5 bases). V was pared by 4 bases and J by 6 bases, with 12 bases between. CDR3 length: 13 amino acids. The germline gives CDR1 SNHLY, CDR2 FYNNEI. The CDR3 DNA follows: TGTGCCAGCAGTGCTGACAGTCCACCTGAAGCTTTCTTT. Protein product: CASSADSPPEAFF.

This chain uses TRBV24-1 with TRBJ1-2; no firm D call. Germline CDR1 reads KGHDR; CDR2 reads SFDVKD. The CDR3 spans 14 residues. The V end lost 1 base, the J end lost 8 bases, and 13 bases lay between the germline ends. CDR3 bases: TGTGCCACCAGTGATTTTCCCCGGGTTTCAGGCTACACCTTC. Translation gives CATSDFPRVSGYTF.

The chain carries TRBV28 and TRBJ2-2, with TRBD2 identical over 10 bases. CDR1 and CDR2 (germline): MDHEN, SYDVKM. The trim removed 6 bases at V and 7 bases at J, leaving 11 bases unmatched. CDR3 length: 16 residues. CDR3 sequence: CASSWGLAGVIGELFF. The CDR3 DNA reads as TGTGCCAGCAGCTGGGGTCTAGCGGGAGTGATCGGGGAGCTGTTTTTT.

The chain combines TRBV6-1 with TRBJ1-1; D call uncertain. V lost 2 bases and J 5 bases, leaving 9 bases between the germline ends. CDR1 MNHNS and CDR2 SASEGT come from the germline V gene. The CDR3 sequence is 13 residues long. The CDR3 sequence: CASSELGRTEAFF. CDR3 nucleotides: TGTGCCAGCAGTGAATTAGGGCGGACTGAAGCTTTCTTT.

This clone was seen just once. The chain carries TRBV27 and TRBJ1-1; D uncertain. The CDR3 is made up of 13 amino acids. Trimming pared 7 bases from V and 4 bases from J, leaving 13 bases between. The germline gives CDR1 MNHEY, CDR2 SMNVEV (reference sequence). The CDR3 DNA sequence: TGTGCCAGCACTTCGGACGGAAGCACTGAAGCTTTCTTT. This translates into CASTSDGSTEAFF.

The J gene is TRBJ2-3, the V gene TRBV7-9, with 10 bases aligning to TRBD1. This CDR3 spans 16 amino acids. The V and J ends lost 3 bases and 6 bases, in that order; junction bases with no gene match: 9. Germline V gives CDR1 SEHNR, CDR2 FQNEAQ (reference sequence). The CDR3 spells CASSFYSGTGVDTQYF. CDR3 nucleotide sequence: TGTGCCAGCAGCTTTTATTCGGGGACAGGGGTGGATACGCAGTATTTT.

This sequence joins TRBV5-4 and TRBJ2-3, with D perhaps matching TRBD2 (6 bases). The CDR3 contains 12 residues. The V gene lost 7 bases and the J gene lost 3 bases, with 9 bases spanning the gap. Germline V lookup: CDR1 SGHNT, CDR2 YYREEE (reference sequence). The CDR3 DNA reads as TGTGCCAGCGCGCGGGAAACAGATACGCAGTATTTT. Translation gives CASARETDTQYF.

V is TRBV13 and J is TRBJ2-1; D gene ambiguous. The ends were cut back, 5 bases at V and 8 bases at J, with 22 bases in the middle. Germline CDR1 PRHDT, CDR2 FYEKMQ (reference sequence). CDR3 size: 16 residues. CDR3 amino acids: CASSPLRTRKVDEQFF. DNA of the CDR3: TGTGCCAGCAGCCCGCTCAGGACCCGGAAAGTCGATGAGCAGTTCTTC.

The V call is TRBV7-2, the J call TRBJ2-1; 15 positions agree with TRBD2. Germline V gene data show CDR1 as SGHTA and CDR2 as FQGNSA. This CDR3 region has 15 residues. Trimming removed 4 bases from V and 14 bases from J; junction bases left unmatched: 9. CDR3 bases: TGTGCCAGCAGCTCTCACGGGACTAGCGGGAGGAGGGAGTTCTTC. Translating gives CASSSHGTSGRREFF.